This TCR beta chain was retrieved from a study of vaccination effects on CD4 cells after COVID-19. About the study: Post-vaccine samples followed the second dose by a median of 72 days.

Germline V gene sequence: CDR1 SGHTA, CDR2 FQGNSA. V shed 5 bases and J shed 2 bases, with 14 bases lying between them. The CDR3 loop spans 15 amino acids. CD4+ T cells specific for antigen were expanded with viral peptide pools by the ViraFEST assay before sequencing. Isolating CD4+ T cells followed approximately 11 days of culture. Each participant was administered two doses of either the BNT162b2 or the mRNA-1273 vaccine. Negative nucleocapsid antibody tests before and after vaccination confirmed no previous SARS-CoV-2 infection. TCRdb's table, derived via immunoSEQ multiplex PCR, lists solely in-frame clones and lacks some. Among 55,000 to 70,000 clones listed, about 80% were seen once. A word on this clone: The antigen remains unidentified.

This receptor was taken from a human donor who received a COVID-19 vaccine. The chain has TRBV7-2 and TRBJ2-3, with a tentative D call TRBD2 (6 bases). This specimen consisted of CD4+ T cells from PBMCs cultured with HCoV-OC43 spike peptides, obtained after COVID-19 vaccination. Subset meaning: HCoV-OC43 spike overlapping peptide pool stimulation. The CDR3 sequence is CASSPQAGYTDTQYF. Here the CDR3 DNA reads TGTGCCAGCAGCCCCCAAGCGGGCTACACAGATACGCAGTATTTT.